The following is a T cell receptor (beta chain) sequence with its context. This entry is derived from a study of blood T cell repertoires in COVID-19. On the study more broadly: The analysed material was cDNA or gDNA that came from T cells, B-cell-depleted T cells, or PBMCs.

TCRdb's copy holds only in-frame clones and misses some; the assay was immunoSEQ multiplex PCR. This table holds about 130,000 clones, approximately 85% found once. Sequenced input: peripheral blood. The source is a woman over 75 with acute or convalescent COVID-19.

CDR3 in DNA: TGTGCCAGCAGTTCAGGCGGGGGCTGGACAGATACGCAGTATTTT. Translated, it gives CASSSGGGWTDTQYF. The chain joins TRBV9 to TRBJ2-3, with D maybe TRBD2 (7 bases). The V gene's germline CDR1 is SGDLS and CDR2 YYNGEE. V was shortened by 5 bases and J by 3 bases, with 16 bases between the two germline ends. The CDR3 totals 15 residues. Variable domain in full (rest from reference TRBV9 and TRBJ2-3): DSGVTQTPKHLITATGQRVTLRCSPRSGDLSVYWYQQSLDQGLQFLIQYYNGEERAKGNILERFSAQQFPDLHSELNLSSLELGDSALYFCASSSGGGWTDTQYFGPGTRLTVL.